The clone carrying this T cell receptor (beta chain) was recorded once. Its specificity is not known. Clones were read by immunoSEQ multiplex PCR, and TCRdb kept only the in-frame ones, dropping some. The repertoire holds approximately 160,000 clones, with 70% to 90% as singletons. Cryopreserved PBMCs supplied about 2 micrograms of genomic DNA for TCR beta libraries. This specimen belongs to a study of cytotoxic CD8 clonotypes in ibrutinib-treated CLL. About the study: The response samples were taken once patients had been treated for a median of about 12 months, range 6 to 36.

The study, taken as a whole, reports: Clonality increased at ibrutinib response, then returned toward baseline at progression. Clonality correlated strongly with circulating CD8+ T cells and exceeded age-matched healthy donors at baseline.

Sequenced here: PBMCs, sampled at disease progression, from a patient treated with ibrutinib. The origin of this receptor is a human donor with chronic lymphocytic leukemia.

This CDR3 reads CASRQTEVTEAFF. The DNA of the CDR3 is TGTGCCAGCAGGCAGACGGAGGTCACTGAAGCTTTCTTT. The chain joins TRBV7-3 to TRBJ1-1; no firm D call. The germline V and J ends were trimmed by 6 bases and 4 bases, with 12 bases remaining between them. The germline CDR1 and CDR2 sequences are SGHTA and FQGTGA. CDR3 size: 13 residues.